These T cell receptor beta chains were read from a single sample in a study of cytomegalovirus exposure and HLA in healthy donors. Sequenced by immunoSEQ multiplex PCR; TCRdb stores in-frame clones only, minus some. This table has 100,000 to 150,000 clones, about 96% appearing once. Sequencing input: PBMCs. The receptors stem from a young man in good health and CMV-seronegative. Both conserved end residues are part of each CDR3. The order of the fields is clone size, V gene, J gene, D gene, CDR3 protein. A D gene is named only where the DNA matches it firmly. Rows may omit the clone size; those that give it use once, few, many or a size class.

>.|TRBV10-2|TRBJ1-1|.
CASSSGVNTEAFF
>.|TRBV4-2|TRBJ2-3|TRBD2
CASSQETSGRPTDTQYF
>.|TRBV6-6|TRBJ1-4|.
CASSYGGATNEKLFF
>.|TRBV7-8|TRBJ1-1|.
CASSLARGGGTEAFF
>.|TRBV25-1|TRBJ1-2|.
CASSDGTPQNYGYTF
>.|TRBV5-6|TRBJ1-1|.
CASSLLTGGNTEAFF
>medium-sized|TRBV5-6|TRBJ2-7|.
CASSPGLISHLYEQYF
>.|TRBV12-5|TRBJ2-5|.
CASGFDVQEETQYF
>.|TRBV28|TRBJ2-6|.
CASGQVNSGANVLTF
>.|TRBV19|TRBJ2-1|.
CASSMFGGTNEQFF
>.|TRBV30|TRBJ1-1|.
CAWSALTANTEAFF
>.|TRBV7-2|TRBJ1-2|.
CASSLVGQSDYGYTF
>.|TRBV27|TRBJ1-5|.
CASSLSAGAGERDQPQHF
>.|TRBV4-2|TRBJ1-5|TRBD1
CASSQEVQGANQPQHF
>.|TRBV19|TRBJ2-6|.
CASSITSGANVLTF
>.|TRBV6-5|TRBJ2-3|.
CASSTTSTDTQYF
>.|TRBV19|TRBJ2-7|TRBD2
CASSTVAGILYEQYF
>.|TRBV7-6|TRBJ2-3|.
CASSLGGSLDTQYF
>.|TRBV18|TRBJ2-7|.
CASSLTALEQYF
>.|TRBV28|TRBJ2-7|TRBD2
CASRSGTRMHEQYF
>.|TRBV11-2|TRBJ2-7|TRBD1
CASSPTGYYEQYF
>few|TRBV19|TRBJ1-4|TRBD1
CASSSSTGARGEKLFF
>.|TRBV11-3|TRBJ1-3|.
CASSLGTGSSGNTIYF
>.|TRBV12-5|TRBJ2-1|TRBD2
CASGTMGAGGEQFF
>once|TRBV29-1|TRBJ1-1|TRBD1
CSVGGTGTRNTEAFF
>.|TRBV28|TRBJ1-4|.
CASSFGGLTEKLFF
>.|TRBV28|TRBJ1-5|.
CAIYPRGSNQPQHF
>.|TRBV7-2|TRBJ2-5|TRBD2
CASSLAGRAETQYF
>.|TRBV30|TRBJ2-1|.
CAWSIDGNEQFF
>.|TRBV28|TRBJ1-1|.
CASTPFGLRPKYSTEAFF
>.|TRBV9|TRBJ2-1|.
CASSGGGEPYNEQFF
>once|TRBV5-4|TRBJ2-1|TRBD2
CASSPGLAARNEQFF